This T cell receptor (beta chain) was identified during a study of blood T cell repertoires in COVID-19. Study summary: The samples span acute and convalescent COVID-19 from the United States, Italy and Spain. Sources were T cells, B-cell-depleted T cells, or PBMCs; the material itself was cDNA or gDNA.

Authors' processing steps: From reference gene primer amplification, estimates of nucleated cell counts were derived. Data came from immunoSEQ multiplex PCR; TCRdb stores just in-frame clones and leaves some out. V, J and clone size reflect that table, while D and trimming were determined from the DNA. The sample has over 100,000 clones; 80% are singletons. V gave up 7 bases and J gave up 5 bases; unmatched junction bases: 22. CDR3 size: 19 residues. Germline CDR1 MDHEN, CDR2 SYDVKM. Sample: peripheral blood. The gene calls are TRBV28 and TRBJ2-1; 8 bases match TRBD2. This TCR derives from a human donor in a cohort sampled during active or convalescent COVID-19. Written as DNA, the CDR3 is TGTGCCAGCATGATCGGTCGGAGTAAGGGTAGCGGGGACAACAATGAGCAGTTCTTC. It specifies CASMIGRSKGSGDNNEQFF.